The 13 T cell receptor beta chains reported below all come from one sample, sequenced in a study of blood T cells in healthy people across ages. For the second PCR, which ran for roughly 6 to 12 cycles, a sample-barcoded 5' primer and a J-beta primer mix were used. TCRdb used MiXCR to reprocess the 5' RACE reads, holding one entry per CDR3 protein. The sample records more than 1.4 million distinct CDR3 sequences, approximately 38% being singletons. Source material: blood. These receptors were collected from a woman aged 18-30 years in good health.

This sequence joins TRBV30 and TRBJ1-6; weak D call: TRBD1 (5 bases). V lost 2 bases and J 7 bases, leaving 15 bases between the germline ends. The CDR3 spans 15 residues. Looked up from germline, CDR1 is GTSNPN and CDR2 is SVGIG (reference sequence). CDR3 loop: CAWSPGPVQNSPLHF. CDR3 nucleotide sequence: TGTGCCTGGAGTCCAGGGCCGGTGCAAAATTCACCCCTCCACTTT. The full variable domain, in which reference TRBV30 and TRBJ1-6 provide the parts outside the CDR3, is SQTIHQWPATLVQPVGSPLSLECTVEGTSNPNLYWYRQAAGRGLQLLFYSVGIGQISSEVPQNLSASRPQDRQFILSSKKLLLSDSGFYLCAWSPGPVQNSPLHFGNGTRLTVT.

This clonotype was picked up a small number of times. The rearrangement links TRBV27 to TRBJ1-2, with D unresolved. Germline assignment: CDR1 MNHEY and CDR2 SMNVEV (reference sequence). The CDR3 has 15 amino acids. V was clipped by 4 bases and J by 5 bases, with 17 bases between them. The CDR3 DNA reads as TGTGCCAGCAGTTCCCTTCGGACGGATCCTTATGGCTACACCTTC. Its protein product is CASSSLRTDPYGYTF.

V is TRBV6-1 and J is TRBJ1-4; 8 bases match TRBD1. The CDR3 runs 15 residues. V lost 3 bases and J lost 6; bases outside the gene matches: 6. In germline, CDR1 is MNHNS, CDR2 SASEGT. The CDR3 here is CASSERDRWDEKLFF. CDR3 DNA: TGTGCCAGCAGTGAGAGGGACAGGTGGGATGAAAAACTGTTTTTT.

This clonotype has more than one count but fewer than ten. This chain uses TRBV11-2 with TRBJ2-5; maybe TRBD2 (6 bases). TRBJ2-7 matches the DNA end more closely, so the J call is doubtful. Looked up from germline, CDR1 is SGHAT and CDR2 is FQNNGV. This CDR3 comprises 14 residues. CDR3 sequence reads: CASSLVREPYEQYF. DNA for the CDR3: TGTGCCAGCAGCTTAGTCCGGGAGCCCTACGAGCAGTACTTC.

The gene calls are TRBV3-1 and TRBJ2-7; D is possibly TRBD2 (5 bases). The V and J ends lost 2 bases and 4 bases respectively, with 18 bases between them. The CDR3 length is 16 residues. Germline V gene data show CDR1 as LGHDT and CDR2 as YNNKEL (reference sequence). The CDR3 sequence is CASSQPGETTTYEQYF. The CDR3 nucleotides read TGTGCCAGCAGCCAACCCGGCGAGACTACGACTTACGAGCAGTACTTC.

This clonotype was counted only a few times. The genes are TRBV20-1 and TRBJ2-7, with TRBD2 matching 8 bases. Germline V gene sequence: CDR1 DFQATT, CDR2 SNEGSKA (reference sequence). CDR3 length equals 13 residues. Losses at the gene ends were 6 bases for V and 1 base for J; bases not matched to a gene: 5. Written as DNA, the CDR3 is TGCAGTGCGACCCGGGGGGGGTCCTACGAGCAGTACTTC. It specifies CSATRGGSYEQYF.

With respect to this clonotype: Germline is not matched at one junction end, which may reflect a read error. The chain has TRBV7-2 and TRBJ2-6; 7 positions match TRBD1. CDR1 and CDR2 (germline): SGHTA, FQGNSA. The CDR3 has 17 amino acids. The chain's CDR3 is CASSLEEGAAGANVLTF. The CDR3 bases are TGTGCCAGCAGCTTAGAAGAGGGGGCGGCTGGAGCCAACGTCCTGACTTTC.

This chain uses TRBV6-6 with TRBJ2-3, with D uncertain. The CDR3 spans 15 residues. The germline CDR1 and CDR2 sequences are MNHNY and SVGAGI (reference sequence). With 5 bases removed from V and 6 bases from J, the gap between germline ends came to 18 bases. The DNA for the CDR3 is TGTGCCAGCAGTCCTTCCGATCCTCCACAGGATACGCAGTATTTT. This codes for CASSPSDPPQDTQYF.

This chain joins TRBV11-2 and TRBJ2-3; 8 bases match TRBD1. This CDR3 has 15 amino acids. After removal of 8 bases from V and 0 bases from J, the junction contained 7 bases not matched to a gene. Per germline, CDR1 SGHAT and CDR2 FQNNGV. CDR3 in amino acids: CASGTGGTSTDTQYF. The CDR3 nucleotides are TGTGCCAGCGGAACAGGGGGGACTAGCACAGATACGCAGTATTTT.

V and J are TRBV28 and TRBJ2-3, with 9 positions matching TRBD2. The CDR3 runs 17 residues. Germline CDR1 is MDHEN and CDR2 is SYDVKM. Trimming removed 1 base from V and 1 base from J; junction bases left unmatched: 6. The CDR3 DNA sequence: TGTGCCAGCAGTTTATCCGTAGCGGGGGCCCGCACAGATACGCAGTATTTT. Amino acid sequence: CASSLSVAGARTDTQYF. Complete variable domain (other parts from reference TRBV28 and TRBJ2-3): DVKVTQSSRYLVKRTGEKVFLECVQDMDHENMFWYRQDPGLGLRLIYFSYDVKMKEKGDIPEGYSVSREKKERFSLILESASTNQTSMYLCASSLSVAGARTDTQYFGPGTRLTVL.

As DNA, the CDR3 is TGTGCCAGCTTCCCCTCCTACGAGCAGTACTTC. This gives the protein CASFPSYEQYF. The chain joins TRBV18 to TRBJ2-7; D gene uncertain. CDR3 length equals 11 residues. V was clipped by 7 bases and J by 0 bases, with 4 bases between them. The germline gives CDR1 KGHSH, CDR2 LQKENI.

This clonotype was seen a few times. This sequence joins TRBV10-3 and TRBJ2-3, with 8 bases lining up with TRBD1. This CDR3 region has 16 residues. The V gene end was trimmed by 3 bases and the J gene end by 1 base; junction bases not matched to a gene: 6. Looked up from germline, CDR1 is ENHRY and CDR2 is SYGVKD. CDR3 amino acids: CAISEPGTGRTDTQYF. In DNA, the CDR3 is TGTGCCATCAGTGAACCCGGGACAGGACGCACAGATACGCAGTATTTT.

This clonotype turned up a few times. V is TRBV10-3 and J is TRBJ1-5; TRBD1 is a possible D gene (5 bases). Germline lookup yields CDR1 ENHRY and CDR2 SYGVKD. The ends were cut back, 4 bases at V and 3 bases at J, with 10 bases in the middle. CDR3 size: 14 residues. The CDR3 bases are TGTGCCATCAGTGTCGGGGCCGACAATCAGCCCCAGCATTTT. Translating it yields CAISVGADNQPQHF.